These T cell receptor beta chains were read from a single sample in a study of CD8 T cells in ankylosing spondylitis. TCRdb used MiXCR to reprocess the 5' RACE reads, holding one entry per CDR3 protein. The sample contains some 200,000 distinct CDR3 sequences, about 13% of which appear only once. The sample consisted of blood, either unsorted or a sorted T cell fraction (not recorded which). The origin of the receptors is a male donor with ankylosing spondylitis or in good health (not recorded which). Both conserved end residues are part of each CDR3. D genes are given only for firm matches. Clone size is given for some rows only: seen once, a few or many times, or a class if the clone is expanded.

j_gene,abundance,v_gene,d_gene,CDR3nt,CDR3aa
TRBJ2-5,.,TRBV10-2,TRBD2,TGCGCCAGCAGCTCCGGGGTAGCGGGAGGTTGGGAGACCCAGTACTTC,CASSSGVAGGWETQYF
TRBJ2-1,few,TRBV27,TRBD1,TGTGCCAGCAGTCTGACAGGGGATGAGCAGTTCTTC,CASSLTGDEQFF
TRBJ2-7,.,TRBV10-3,TRBD2,TGTGCCATCAGTGAGCCCGGGACTAGCGGGAGGAGAGCCCCTCCCACGGAAGAGCAGTACTTC,CAISEPGTSGRRAPPTEEQYF
TRBJ2-7,few,TRBV5-1,TRBD2,TGCGCCAGCAGCAAACAACTAGCGGGAGACTACGAGCAGTACTTC,CASSKQLAGDYEQYF
TRBJ2-1,few,TRBV4-1,.,TGCGCCAGCAGCCAAGTAGGGGGAGCCTACAATGAGCAGTTCTTC,CASSQVGGAYNEQFF
TRBJ2-2,many,TRBV5-1,.,TGCGCCAGCAGCTTAGGCACTACGAACACCGGGGAGCTGTTTTTT,CASSLGTTNTGELFF
TRBJ1-2,few,TRBV5-1,TRBD1,TGCGCCAGCAGCTTATCCGGGACAGGCCCCGAGGTCTATGGCTACACCTTC,CASSLSGTGPEVYGYTF
TRBJ2-7,.,TRBV11-3,.,TGTGCCAGCAGCTTGGTCCAGGGTTACTACGAGCAGTACTTC,CASSLVQGYYEQYF
TRBJ2-3,.,TRBV4-2,.,TGTGCCAGCAGCGTAGGGGGGGACACTACAGATACGCAGTATTTT,CASSVGGDTTDTQYF
TRBJ1-2,few,TRBV10-3,TRBD1,TGTGCCATCAGTGAAGGGACAGTAGGAGCCTATGGCTACACCTTC,CAISEGTVGAYGYTF
TRBJ2-2,.,TRBV6-1,.,TGTGCCAGCAACCGGGAGAACACCGGGGAGCTGTTTTTT,CASNRENTGELFF
TRBJ2-1,.,TRBV10-3,.,TGTGCCATCAGTGTTGTCCAAATGGATGAGCAGTTCTTC,CAISVVQMDEQFF
TRBJ1-2,many,TRBV4-1,.,TGCGCCAGCAGCCAAGATCACGACGGCTACACCTTC,CASSQDHDGYTF
TRBJ2-3,many,TRBV6-1,TRBD1,TGTGCCAGCAGTGAAGGGACAGGGGCAGATACGCAGTATTTT,CASSEGTGADTQYF
TRBJ2-5,few,TRBV20-1,.,TGCAGTGCTAGAGATCCCGAGCGAAGGGAGACCCAGTACTTC,CSARDPERRETQYF
TRBJ2-7,.,TRBV11-3,TRBD2,TGTGCCAGCGGGACTAGCGGGGACTACGAGCAGTACTTC,CASGTSGDYEQYF
TRBJ2-7,few,TRBV10-2,TRBD1,TGCGCCAGCAGTGAGCCTTCGGGACAGGGGTCCTACGAGCAGTACTTC,CASSEPSGQGSYEQYF
TRBJ2-7,.,TRBV27,TRBD2,TGTGCCAGCAGTTTATTTCCAACTAGCGGGGGAGCCTACGAGCAGTACTTC,CASSLFPTSGGAYEQYF
TRBJ2-5,.,TRBV4-1,.,TGCGCCAGCAGCTCCTTCGGTTTAGGAGAGACCCAGTACTTC,CASSSFGLGETQYF
TRBJ2-5,few,TRBV27,.,TGTGCCAGCAGTCTGGGGACGACCCAGTACTTC,CASSLGTTQYF
TRBJ2-3,many,TRBV24-1,.,TGTGCCACCAGTGCGGGAGTCGGGACAGATACGCAGTATTTT,CATSAGVGTDTQYF
TRBJ1-3,.,TRBV11-3,TRBD1,TGTGCCAGCAGCTTAAGGGGGCCCGGAAACACCATATATTTT,CASSLRGPGNTIYF
TRBJ2-1,few,TRBV3-1,TRBD1,TGTGCCAGCAGCCACGGGACAGGGATAAATGAGCAGTTCTTC,CASSHGTGINEQFF
TRBJ2-3,.,TRBV3-1,.,TGTGCCAGCAGCCAAGATGACGTCCCGAATACGCAGTATTTT,CASSQDDVPNTQYF
TRBJ2-2,.,TRBV24-1,TRBD2,TGTGCCACCAGTGATCGGGGGGGACCGAACACCGGGGAGCTGTTTTTT,CATSDRGGPNTGELFF
TRBJ2-5,.,TRBV5-4,TRBD2,TGTGCCAGCACCCTGGGGGGGACCCCGATTGAGACCCAGTACTTC,CASTLGGTPIETQYF
TRBJ1-1,many,TRBV29-1,.,TGCAGCGTTGGTAAGGGGATGAACACTGAAGCTTTCTTT,CSVGKGMNTEAFF
TRBJ2-7,few,TRBV5-1,TRBD1,TGCGCCAGCAGCTTATGGTGGGACAGGCCCTACGAGCAGTACTTC,CASSLWWDRPYEQYF
TRBJ1-4,.,TRBV6-1,.,TGTGCCAGCAGTGCGACAGGACCTTCAACTAATGAAAAACTGTTTTTT,CASSATGPSTNEKLFF
TRBJ1-2,.,TRBV20-1,.,TGCAGTGCTAGAGATAGGGGCAGGGAGGACTATGGCTACACCTTC,CSARDRGREDYGYTF
TRBJ1-3,.,TRBV11-1,TRBD1,TGTGCCAGCAGCTCCCCCGGCGGGACAGGAGGAAACACCATATATTTT,CASSSPGGTGGNTIYF
TRBJ2-3,.,TRBV4-2,.,TGTGCCAGCAGCCAGGACTCGTTCCGGGCAGATACGCAGTATTTT,CASSQDSFRADTQYF
TRBJ2-1,few,TRBV7-9,.,TGTGCCAGCAGCCGCGTAGACAGAGTTTACAATGAGCAGTTCTTC,CASSRVDRVYNEQFF
TRBJ2-5,few,TRBV11-2,.,TGTGCCAGCAGCTTGGGCAATCAACAAGAGACCCAGTACTTC,CASSLGNQQETQYF
TRBJ2-3,.,TRBV7-6,.,TGTGCCAGCAGCCTGATAGGGGCCGCCACAGATACGCAGTATTTT,CASSLIGAATDTQYF
TRBJ2-1,.,TRBV9,.,TGTGCCAGCAGCGTAGGACTGACCTACAATGAGCAGTTCTTC,CASSVGLTYNEQFF
TRBJ2-1,few,TRBV20-1,TRBD2,TGCAGTGCTAGATCAAGCCCGGGAGGAGGGATCGGCAATGAGCAGTTCTTC,CSARSSPGGGIGNEQFF
TRBJ2-3,medium-sized,TRBV12-3/TRBV12-4,TRBD2,TGTGCCAGCAGTTTGCTCTCGGGAGGAGATACGCAGTATTTT,CASSLLSGGDTQYF
TRBJ2-1,few,TRBV20-1,TRBD1,TGCAGTGCTAGGGTGGACAGGGCGGGTGAGCAGTTCTTC,CSARVDRAGEQFF
TRBJ2-7,.,TRBV29-1,TRBD2,TGCAGCGTTAGGACTAGCGGTACCTACGAGCAGTACTTC,CSVRTSGTYEQYF